Described below is a single T cell receptor beta chain sequence and its context. This sample is drawn from a study of PD-L1 blockade in urothelial cancer. Overall study: Samples of blood were analyzed 3 weeks (second dose) and 6 weeks after treatment start.

Germline loops: CDR1 SGDLS, CDR2 YYNGEE. The V and J ends lost 0 bases and 0 bases respectively, with 19 bases between them. The CDR3 is made up of 18 amino acids. Generated by immunoSEQ multiplex PCR, the TCRdb table keeps only in-frame clones and is missing some. Of about 45,000 clones in the sample, around 88% are singletons; the top ten hold less than 4%. This specimen was PBMCs, taken around atezolizumab (anti-PD-L1) treatment. The origin of this receptor is an elderly man with urothelial cancer. This chain connects TRBV9 to TRBJ2-7; weak D call: TRBD2 (5 bases). The CDR3 loop reads CASSVGGGSSGISYEQYF. In DNA, the CDR3 is TGTGCCAGCAGCGTAGGTGGAGGTAGCTCTGGGATCTCCTACGAGCAGTACTTC.